A single sample gave rise to the 32 T cell receptor beta chains below, sequenced in a study of neurological immune-mediated disorders. Each CDR3 protein is one row after TCRdb ran MiXCR on the 5' RACE reads. The sample records around 66,000 distinct CDR3 sequences, roughly 4.4% being singletons. Sequenced: PBMCs. These receptors were taken from a woman in her seventies with multiple sclerosis.

This clonotype was observed at least ten times. The chain employs TRBV24-1 and TRBJ2-2, with 11 bases matching TRBD1. The V and J ends lost 6 bases and 2 bases, in that order; junction bases with no gene match: 1. Germline V gene sequence: CDR1 KGHDR, CDR2 SFDVKD. The CDR3 consists of 15 residues. CDR3 DNA sequence: TGTGCCACCAGTCGGACAGGGGGCAACACCGGGGAGCTGTTTTTT. The encoded protein is CATSRTGGNTGELFF.

Ten or more counts support this clonotype. The rearrangement links TRBV20-1 to TRBJ2-7; no reliable D call. Trimming pared 0 bases from V and 2 bases from J, leaving 17 bases between. CDR3 length: 16 amino acids. Germline values: CDR1 DFQATT, CDR2 SNEGSKA (reference sequence). The CDR3 region is CSARDPSAEQTYEQYF. CDR3 nucleotides: TGCAGTGCTAGAGACCCCTCCGCAGAACAAACCTACGAGCAGTACTTC.

The gene calls are TRBV3-1 and TRBJ2-1; TRBD1 is a possible D gene (7 bases). Germline V lookup: CDR1 LGHDT, CDR2 YNNKEL (reference sequence). The CDR3 is made up of 14 amino acids. Trimming took 3 bases from V and 9 from J, leaving 15 bases between them. Written as DNA, the CDR3 is TGTGCCAGCAGCCAGGACCGACAGGGAGGTGAGCAGTTCTTC. This encodes CASSQDRQGGEQFF.

There are many counts of this clonotype. The gene calls are TRBV20-1 and TRBJ2-5, with TRBD2 as a possible D gene (5 bases). Germline V gives CDR1 DFQATT, CDR2 SNEGSKA (reference sequence). The CDR3 is 14 residues long. Trimming removed 5 bases at V and 0 bases at J, with 13 bases between. The CDR3 nucleotides are TGCAGTGCTCCGAGCGGATTCTACCAAGAGACCCAGTACTTC. It translates to CSAPSGFYQETQYF.

This clonotype was recorded at least ten times. The genes are TRBV4-3 and TRBJ2-4; possible D gene TRBD2, 6 bases. Germline V gene sequence: CDR1 LGHNA, CDR2 YSLEER. The length of the CDR3 is 17 residues. With 0 bases removed from V and 6 bases from J, the gap between germline ends came to 18 bases. CDR3 in amino acids: CASSQDGGGRGGNIQYF. The CDR3 DNA reads as TGCGCCAGCAGCCAAGATGGGGGAGGCCGTGGCGGAAACATTCAGTACTTC.

This clonotype was found many times. The chain is built from TRBV2 and TRBJ1-1; the match to TRBD1 covers 7 bases. CDR1 and CDR2 (germline): SNHLY, FYNNEI. Losses at the gene ends were 7 bases for V and 5 bases for J; bases not matched to a gene: 13. The CDR3 is 15 residues long. CDR3 sequence reads: CASTLTGQRGTEAFF. The CDR3 nucleotides read TGTGCCAGCACCTTGACGGGACAGAGGGGAACTGAAGCTTTCTTT. The complete variable domain, with remaining parts taken from reference TRBV2 and TRBJ1-1, reads EPEVTQTPSHQVTQMGQEVILRCVPISNHLYFYWYRQILGQKVEFLVSFYNNEISEKSEIFDDQFSVERPDGSNFTLKIRSTKLEDSAMYFCASTLTGQRGTEAFFGQGTRLTVV.

The sample holds many counts of this clonotype. This CDR3 reads CASSLYRAGTEAFF. The CDR3 nucleotides read TGTGCCAGCAGTTTGTACAGGGCGGGCACTGAAGCTTTCTTT. This chain connects TRBV27 to TRBJ1-1; TRBD1 might be the D (6 bases). This CDR3 is 14 amino acids long. CDR1 and CDR2 from the germline V gene are MNHEY and SMNVEV (reference sequence). Trimming left V 3 bases short and J 4 bases short, with 12 bases between.

This clonotype has at least ten counts. CDR3: CASRTSGRYEQYF. CDR3 in DNA: TGTGCCAGCCGGACTAGCGGGAGATACGAGCAGTACTTC. The V call is TRBV12-3 or TRBV12-4, the J call TRBJ2-7, with 13 positions matching TRBD2. The CDR3 has 13 amino acids. V shed 8 bases and J 4 bases; nucleotides not matched to a gene: 2.

The sample holds many counts of this clonotype. J is TRBJ2-6 and V is TRBV5-5, with D possibly matching TRBD1 (6 bases). V lost 4 bases, J lost 4 bases, and 18 bases lay in between. The CDR3 spans 17 residues. Per the germline V gene, CDR1 is SGHKS and CDR2 is YYEKEE (reference sequence). CDR3 protein: CASSRGPGAAGANVLTF. The CDR3 coding sequence is TGTGCCAGCAGCCGCGGGCCAGGGGCTGCCGGGGCCAACGTCCTGACTTTC.

This clonotype was seen many times. The chain carries TRBV5-4 and TRBJ2-2; TRBD2 agrees at 11 bases. Germline trimming cut 4 bases from V and 2 bases from J; bases unmatched to any gene: 4. This CDR3 has 16 amino acids. Germline lookup yields CDR1 SGHNT and CDR2 YYREEE (reference sequence). CDR3 sequence: CASSPGLAGNTGELFF. The CDR3 region has the DNA TGTGCCAGCAGCCCAGGACTAGCGGGCAACACCGGGGAGCTGTTTTTT.

V gene TRBV20-1 combines with J gene TRBJ2-7; 11 bases fit TRBD1. After removal of 7 bases from V and 6 bases from J, the junction contained 5 bases not matched to a gene. CDR3 size: 12 residues. The germline V gene has CDR1 DFQATT and CDR2 SNEGSKA (reference sequence). CDR3 protein: CSEPDRGLEQYF. CDR3 bases: TGCAGTGAGCCGGACAGGGGGCTCGAGCAGTACTTC.

This clonotype was recorded many times. The J gene is TRBJ2-4, the V gene TRBV20-1, with a weak D call TRBD1 (6 bases). The germline V gene encodes CDR1 DFQATT and CDR2 SNEGSKA (reference sequence). V lost 5 bases, J lost 2 bases, and 16 bases lay in between. The CDR3 contains 15 residues. CDR3 region: CSADFPTGTKNIQYF. The CDR3 DNA reads TGCAGTGCTGACTTTCCGACAGGAACCAAAAACATTCAGTACTTC.

The chain uses TRBV27 and TRBJ2-7, with 9 positions matching TRBD2. The CDR3 spans 14 residues. CDR1 and CDR2 from the germline V gene are MNHEY and SMNVEV (reference sequence). The V and J ends lost 5 bases and 2 bases, in that order; junction bases with no gene match: 4. This CDR3 reads CASSPSGRPYEQYF. CDR3 DNA sequence: TGTGCCAGCAGTCCAAGCGGGAGGCCCTACGAGCAGTACTTC.

This clonotype was counted many times. The rearrangement uses TRBV5-1 and TRBJ2-5; D remains ambiguous. The CDR3 is made up of 14 amino acids. CDR1 SGHRS and CDR2 YFSETQ come from the germline V gene. Trimming took off 5 bases at V and 5 bases at J, with 16 bases between the two ends. CDR3 sequence: CASRLIPGGETQYF. The DNA for the CDR3 is TGCGCCAGCAGACTTATCCCGGGTGGGGAGACCCAGTACTTC. Combining the CDR3 with reference TRBV5-1 and TRBJ2-5 gives the whole variable domain KAGVTQTPRYLIKTRGQQVTLSCSPISGHRSVSWYQQTPGQGLQFLFEYFSETQRNKGNFPGRFSGRQFSNSRSEMNVSTLELGDSALYLCASRLIPGGETQYFGPGTRLLVL.

This clonotype was recorded at least ten times. The chain recombines TRBV7-9 with TRBJ2-7, with TRBD1 matching over 7 bases. V lost 1 base, J lost 9 bases, and 9 bases stayed unmatched. This CDR3 has 14 residues. In germline, CDR1 is SEHNR, CDR2 FQNEAQ (reference sequence). The DNA for the CDR3 is TGTGCCAGCAGCTTAGAAGGGGGCCCTACCGGGCAGTACTTC. This sequence encodes CASSLEGGPTGQYF.

This clonotype was recorded at least ten times. V and J are TRBV12-3 or TRBV12-4 and TRBJ2-7, with 10 bases fitting TRBD2. After removal of 5 bases from V and 5 bases from J, the junction contained 6 bases not matched to a gene. The CDR3 runs 14 residues. The CDR3: CASSITSGANEQYF. CDR3 nucleotides: TGTGCCAGCAGTATAACTAGCGGGGCTAACGAGCAGTACTTC.

This clonotype was seen a handful of times. The V call is TRBV18, the J call TRBJ2-2; 7 bases are a match to TRBD2. Germline V lookup: CDR1 KGHSH, CDR2 LQKENI. The V gene end was trimmed by 2 bases and the J gene end by 2 bases; junction bases not matched to a gene: 11. CDR3 length: 18 amino acids. As DNA, the CDR3 is TGTGCCAGCTCACCAATGCTAGCGGACGCTGCCAACACCGGGGAGCTGTTTTTT. Its translation is CASSPMLADAANTGELFF.

This clonotype was counted between two and nine times. This rearrangement joins TRBV20-1 to TRBJ2-3; a possible D gene is TRBD2 (6 bases). V was shortened by 3 bases and J by 0 bases, with 10 bases between the two germline ends. There are 14 residues in the CDR3. Looked up from germline, CDR1 is DFQATT and CDR2 is SNEGSKA (reference sequence). This CDR3 reads CSARLGTSTDTQYF. Here the CDR3 DNA reads TGCAGTGCTAGGTTAGGGACTAGCACAGATACGCAGTATTTT.

This clonotype was recorded at least ten times. The chain joins TRBV12-3 or TRBV12-4 to TRBJ2-7; 7 bases are shared with TRBD2. This CDR3 spans 15 amino acids. The V gene end was trimmed by 0 bases and the J gene end by 2 bases; junction bases not matched to a gene: 4. The CDR3 region is CASSLALAVAYEQYF. The CDR3 bases are TGTGCCAGCAGTTTAGCGCTAGCGGTCGCCTACGAGCAGTACTTC.

V is TRBV7-2 and J is TRBJ2-1, with D unresolved. CDR3 length: 13 residues. Trimming took off 6 bases at V and 5 bases at J, with 11 bases between the two ends. Per germline, CDR1 SGHTA and CDR2 FQGNSA. CDR3 sequence (DNA): TGTGCCAGCAGGGGGTTAGGCGACAATGAGCAGTTCTTC. This encodes CASRGLGDNEQFF.

Many counts were recorded for this clonotype. The chain combines TRBV5-1 with TRBJ2-2; D is perhaps TRBD2 (6 bases). Germline loops: CDR1 SGHRS, CDR2 YFSETQ. V was pared by 7 bases and J by 4 bases, with 14 bases between. The CDR3 covers 14 residues. The CDR3 protein is CASHAMGGTGELFF. The CDR3 nucleotides read TGCGCCAGCCACGCTATGGGAGGCACCGGGGAGCTGTTTTTT.

The sample holds many counts of this clonotype. The rearrangement joins TRBV5-5 to TRBJ2-3, with 8 bases matching TRBD1. The CDR3 spans 15 residues. Germline V gene lookup returns CDR1 SGHKS and CDR2 YYEKEE (reference sequence). Trimming cost V 5 bases and J 1 base; bases outside gene matches: 6. This chain's CDR3 is CASSSRTGRTDTQYF. The DNA of the CDR3 is TGTGCCAGCAGTTCGAGGACAGGGCGCACAGATACGCAGTATTTT.

This clonotype was detected ten times or more. The rearrangement links TRBV5-1 to TRBJ1-1; D is undetermined. The ends were cut back, 0 bases at V and 1 base at J, with 7 bases in the middle. This CDR3 comprises 14 residues. The germline V gene has CDR1 SGHRS and CDR2 YFSETQ. Written as DNA, the CDR3 is TGCGCCAGCAGCTTGGGGAGCGGGAACACTGAAGCTTTCTTT. Its translation: CASSLGSGNTEAFF.

Many counts were recorded for this clonotype. The rearrangement joins TRBV18 to TRBJ2-7; D is perhaps TRBD1 (6 bases). This CDR3 contains 12 residues. V was pared by 6 bases and J by 4 bases, with 10 bases between. The germline V gene encodes CDR1 KGHSH and CDR2 LQKENI. CDR3 DNA sequence: TGTGCCAGCTCGCTACAGGGTTACGAGCAGTACTTC. Its protein product is CASSLQGYEQYF.

The J gene is TRBJ2-3, the V gene TRBV3-1; unclear D gene. The germline gives CDR1 LGHDT, CDR2 YNNKEL (reference sequence). This CDR3 region has 15 residues. V gave up 0 bases and J gave up 0 bases, with 7 bases separating them. The CDR3 loop reads CASSQEWLSTDTQYF. The CDR3 nucleotides read TGTGCCAGCAGCCAAGAGTGGCTGAGCACAGATACGCAGTATTTT.

The V call is TRBV20-1, the J call TRBJ1-2; D is unclear. Germline-derived CDR1 and CDR2 are DFQATT and SNEGSKA (reference sequence). The CDR3 has 14 amino acids. The germline V and J ends were trimmed by 1 base and 0 bases, with 9 bases remaining between them. CDR3: CSARGTDTNYGYTF. The CDR3 DNA reads TGCAGTGCTAGAGGGACGGATACTAACTATGGCTACACCTTC.

Only a few counts were recorded for this clonotype. V is TRBV5-1 and J is TRBJ2-2; tentatively, D is TRBD1 (6 bases). The CDR3 consists of 15 residues. V was pared by 0 bases and J by 4 bases, with 10 bases between. CDR1 and CDR2 from the germline V gene are SGHRS and YFSETQ. CDR3 sequence (DNA): TGCGCCAGCAGCTTGGAAACAGGGTCCACCGGGGAGCTGTTTTTT. It codes for CASSLETGSTGELFF.

This clonotype was seen at least ten times. This chain uses TRBV20-1 with TRBJ2-5; the D is unclear. The germline V and J ends were trimmed by 4 bases and 4 bases, with 16 bases remaining between them. Germline-derived CDR1 and CDR2 are DFQATT and SNEGSKA (reference sequence). This CDR3 contains 14 residues. The CDR3 region is CSAIRATSIETQYF. Written as DNA, the CDR3 is TGCAGTGCTATCCGGGCTACAAGTATAGAGACCCAGTACTTC.

This clonotype has ten or more counts. V and J are TRBV24-1 and TRBJ2-5, with a possible D match to TRBD1 (7 bases). Germline loops: CDR1 KGHDR, CDR2 SFDVKD. The CDR3 is 14 amino acids. Deletions cut 3 bases from V and 5 bases from J, with 12 bases between. CDR3 region: CATSDAQGRETQYF. In DNA, the CDR3 is TGTGCCACCAGTGATGCACAGGGGAGGGAGACCCAGTACTTC.

This clonotype was counted at least ten times. V and J are TRBV5-1 and TRBJ1-1, with 7 positions matching TRBD1. The CDR3 spans 13 residues. The V and J ends lost 8 bases and 4 bases, in that order; junction bases with no gene match: 8. Germline assignment: CDR1 SGHRS and CDR2 YFSETQ. The CDR3 bases are TGCGCCAGTACCGAACCAGGGGGCACTGAAGCTTTCTTT. Its protein product is CASTEPGGTEAFF.

Turning to this clonotype: A much larger clone sits a single nucleotide away, making a read error possible. The genes are TRBV5-1 and TRBJ2-1; D unresolved. Germline CDR1 and CDR2: SGHRS and YFSETQ. With 1 base removed from V and 12 bases from J, the gap between germline ends came to 8 bases. This CDR3 contains 11 residues. The CDR3 here is CASSLYAAQFF. Here the CDR3 DNA reads TGCGCCAGCAGCTTGTATGCTGCGCAGTTCTTC.

To note about this clonotype: This may be a read error, as it is one base from a much larger clone. Without the conserved terminal phenylalanine or tryptophan, this CDR3 likely stems from a read error. The V call is TRBV29-1, the J call TRBJ2-3; a possible D gene is TRBD2 (6 bases). Germline-derived CDR1 and CDR2 are SQVTM and ANQGSEA. The CDR3 sequence is 15 residues long. V was shortened by 2 bases and J by 9 bases, with 21 bases between the two germline ends. This CDR3 reads CSVEWIGGGSTTQYI. The CDR3 DNA reads as TGCAGCGTTGAATGGATCGGTGGAGGGAGCACCACGCAGTATATT.